Presented here are 21 T cell receptor beta chains from one specimen sequenced in a study of blood T cell repertoires in COVID-19. Clones were read by immunoSEQ multiplex PCR, and TCRdb kept only the in-frame ones, dropping some. The sample holds more than 350,000 clones; about 88% are singletons and the top ten take approximately 1.5%. Material: PBMCs or T cells enriched from blood (not recorded which). These receptors were collected from a woman aged 18-29 years who had been exposed to COVID-19.

This sequence joins TRBV7-2 and TRBJ1-6, with 11 positions matching TRBD1. The CDR3 consists of 15 residues. With V trimmed by 5 bases and J by 9 bases, 6 bases remained unmatched. Germline V CDR1 and CDR2: SGHTA, FQGNSA. As DNA, the CDR3 is TGTGCCAGCAGCCCCGGGACAGGGGGTATTTCACCCCTCCACTTT. This encodes CASSPGTGGISPLHF.

The V gene is TRBV18, the J gene TRBJ2-7; D not certain. Trimming left V 3 bases short and J 2 bases short, with 8 bases between. Germline-derived CDR1 and CDR2 are KGHSH and LQKENI. The CDR3 extends over 13 amino acids. The CDR3: CASSPGLTYEQYF. The CDR3 DNA reads as TGTGCCAGCTCACCCGGGTTAACCTACGAGCAGTACTTC.

V and J are TRBV2 and TRBJ1-6, with a possible D match to TRBD1 (6 bases). From germline, CDR1 is SNHLY and CDR2 FYNNEI. Trimming shortened V by 5 bases and J by 9 bases, and 11 bases separated the two germline ends. The CDR3 spans 13 residues. The CDR3 region is CASSPDRGSPLHF. DNA for the CDR3: TGTGCCAGCAGTCCGGACAGAGGTTCACCCCTCCACTTT.

In its sample, this clone was seen once. V usage is TRBV18 and J usage is TRBJ1-5, with TRBD1 matching over 9 bases. V lost 3 bases and J lost 0; bases outside the gene matches: 9. Germline V CDR1 and CDR2: KGHSH, LQKENI. This CDR3 is built from 18 residues. Here the CDR3 reads CASSPGTGLANSNQPQHF. The CDR3 DNA is TGTGCCAGCTCACCCGGGACAGGGCTTGCCAATAGCAATCAGCCCCAGCATTTT. Full variable domain (rest looked up from reference TRBV18 and TRBJ1-5): NAGVMQNPRHLVRRRGQEARLRCSPMKGHSHVYWYRQLPEEGLKFMVYLQKENIIDESGMPKERFSAEFPKEGPSILRIQQVVRGDSAAYFCASSPGTGLANSNQPQHFGDGTRLSIL.

The rearrangement uses TRBV7-9 and TRBJ2-7, with D maybe TRBD2 (6 bases). V lost 1 base, J lost 4 bases, and 14 bases lay in between. CDR3 length: 15 residues. Germline V gene sequence: CDR1 SEHNR, CDR2 FQNEAQ (reference sequence). The CDR3 coding sequence is TGTGCCAGCAGCTTAGATGGGAGGTCCACATACGAGCAGTACTTC. Protein product: CASSLDGRSTYEQYF. The full variable domain, its missing parts supplied by reference TRBV7-9 and TRBJ2-7, is DTGVSQNPRHKITKRGQNVTFRCDPISEHNRLYWYRQTLGQGPEFLTYFQNEAQLEKSRLLSDRFSAERPKGSFSTLEIQRTEQGDSAMYLCASSLDGRSTYEQYFGPGTRLTVT.

The CDR3 region is CASSFWTGENEKLFF. The CDR3 DNA follows: TGTGCCAGCAGTTTTTGGACAGGGGAGAATGAAAAACTGTTTTTT. The J gene is TRBJ1-4, the V gene TRBV6-6; 9 nucleotides align to TRBD1. The CDR3 loop spans 15 amino acids. V was pared by 4 bases and J by 5 bases, with 5 bases of the junction left unmatched. Germline V gives CDR1 MNHNY, CDR2 SVGAGI (reference sequence).

For the CDR3, the DNA is TGTGCCAGCAGCCAAGGCTTACAGGGGGAGTACTATGGCTACACCTTC. Encoded protein: CASSQGLQGEYYGYTF. The chain joins TRBV4-2 to TRBJ1-2; 8 bases match TRBD1. J lost 3 bases, V lost 1 base, and 7 bases had no gene match. The germline V gene has CDR1 LGHNA and CDR2 YNFKEQ. CDR3 length equals 16 residues.

The genes are TRBV3-1 (or the pseudogene TRBV3-2) and TRBJ2-1; tentative D call: TRBD2 (6 bases). This CDR3 has 16 amino acids. Per the germline V gene, CDR1 is LGHDT and CDR2 is YNNKEL (reference sequence). Trimming left V 0 bases short and J 4 bases short, with 13 bases between. CDR3 region: CASSQEVTSRYNEQFF. The DNA of the CDR3 is TGTGCCAGCAGCCAAGAGGTCACTAGCCGGTACAATGAGCAGTTCTTC.

For this clone: The junction and the germline gene differ at one end; a read error may be behind it. The chain joins TRBV9 to TRBJ2-7; 8 bases map to TRBD1. Germline-derived CDR1 and CDR2 are SGDLS and YYNGEE. The CDR3 runs to 15 residues. CDR3 amino acids: CASTVVPDRDYEQYF. The CDR3 nucleotides read TGTGCCAGCACCGTAGTTCCGGACAGGGATTACGAGCAGTACTTC. The full variable domain, rest sourced from reference TRBV9 and TRBJ2-7, is DSGVTQTPKHLITATGQRVTLRCSPRSGDLSVYWYQQSLDQGLQFLIQYYNGEERAKGNILERFSAQQFPDLHSELNLSSLELGDSALYFCASTVVPDRDYEQYFGPGTRLTVT.

The V gene is TRBV7-2, the J gene TRBJ2-5; D uncertain. Trimming took 1 base from V and 5 from J, leaving 8 bases between them. The CDR3 loop spans 13 amino acids. CDR1 and CDR2 (germline): SGHTA, FQGNSA. CDR3 DNA sequence: TGTGCCAGCAGCTTAGAATTTCTGGAGACCCAGTACTTC. It specifies CASSLEFLETQYF.

This chain joins TRBV4-1 and TRBJ2-7; 9 nucleotides line up with TRBD2. Trimming cost V 4 bases and J 5 bases; bases outside gene matches: 15. The CDR3 has 17 amino acids. Germline CDR1 is MGHRA and CDR2 is YSYEKL. CDR3 nucleotide sequence: TGCGCCAGCAGCCTCCAAACCCCCGGGACTAGCAGCCACGAGCAGTACTTC. Translating gives CASSLQTPGTSSHEQYF.

V gene TRBV5-6 combines with J gene TRBJ2-5; 12 nucleotides align to TRBD2. Germline V gene data show CDR1 as SGHDT and CDR2 as YYEEEE. The V gene end was trimmed by 4 bases and the J gene end by 3 bases; junction bases not matched to a gene: 4. The length of the CDR3 is 15 residues. In DNA form, the CDR3 reads TGTGCCAGCAGCGCTAGCGGGGGGGCTAAAGAGACCCAGTACTTC. Its translation is CASSASGGAKETQYF.

CDR3 residues: CASTRTGSFWNGYTF. The CDR3 DNA reads as TGTGCCAGCACCCGGACAGGCTCCTTCTGGAATGGCTACACCTTC. The chain employs TRBV2 and TRBJ1-2, with 7 bases that match TRBD1. The germline V gene encodes CDR1 SNHLY and CDR2 FYNNEI. The V segment lost 7 bases and the J segment 6 bases; nucleotides outside the gene matches: 14. The CDR3 contains 15 residues. Complete variable domain (other parts from reference TRBV2 and TRBJ1-2): EPEVTQTPSHQVTQMGQEVILRCVPISNHLYFYWYRQILGQKVEFLVSFYNNEISEKSEIFDDQFSVERPDGSNFTLKIRSTKLEDSAMYFCASTRTGSFWNGYTFGSGTRLTVV.

There are many counts of this clone. The chain employs TRBV19 and TRBJ1-5; perhaps TRBD1 as D (6 bases). This CDR3 contains 15 residues. The V gene's germline CDR1 is LNHDA and CDR2 SQIVND (reference sequence). V was shortened by 6 bases and J by 5 bases, with 17 bases between the two germline ends. The CDR3 DNA reads as TGTGCCAGTAGGGAGCAGGGGAGGGTGGATCAGCCCCAGCATTTT. Amino acids: CASREQGRVDQPQHF.

The chain has TRBV19 and TRBJ2-6; 10 bases align to TRBD1. Trimming removed 4 bases from V and 1 base from J; junction bases left unmatched: 10. The CDR3 consists of 19 residues. Per the germline V gene, CDR1 is LNHDA and CDR2 is SQIVND (reference sequence). CDR3: CASSTRQGAKLSGANVLTF. The CDR3 DNA sequence: TGTGCCAGTAGTACCCGACAGGGGGCTAAATTATCTGGGGCCAACGTCCTGACTTTC.

This clone was observed a handful of times. The chain couples TRBV7-9 to TRBJ2-3; 10 bases fit TRBD1. CDR1 and CDR2 (germline): SEHNR, FQNEAQ (reference sequence). Losses at the gene ends were 3 bases for V and 4 bases for J; bases not matched to a gene: 13. This CDR3 spans 18 amino acids. CDR3 amino acids: CASSLVLGTGVLPDTQYF. In nucleotides, the CDR3 is TGTGCCAGCAGCTTGGTTCTAGGGACAGGGGTTCTCCCAGATACGCAGTATTTT.

This rearrangement joins TRBV28 to TRBJ1-1, with 10 bases aligning to TRBD1. The J segment lost 5 bases and the V segment lost 11 bases, leaving 8 bases of the junction unmatched. The germline V gene encodes CDR1 MDHEN and CDR2 SYDVKM. This CDR3 contains 13 residues. The CDR3 DNA sequence: TGTGCCGTCGACAGGGGGCTTTGGACTGAAGCTTTCTTT. It translates to CAVDRGLWTEAFF.

The J gene is TRBJ1-1, the V gene TRBV10-3; TRBD1 is a possible D gene (6 bases). Germline values: CDR1 ENHRY, CDR2 SYGVKD. The CDR3 is 12 amino acids. V gave up 5 bases and J gave up 6 bases, with 10 bases separating them. CDR3 amino acids: CAISPGEPEAFF. Written as DNA, the CDR3 is TGTGCCATCAGTCCAGGGGAACCTGAAGCTTTCTTT.

The CDR3 spells CASSFGGYTDTQYF. CDR3 coding DNA: TGTGCCAGCAGCTTCGGGGGGTACACAGATACGCAGTATTTT. This sequence joins TRBV7-2 and TRBJ2-3, with 7 bases lining up with TRBD2. V was pared by 3 bases and J by 2 bases, with 2 bases of the junction left unmatched. The CDR3 contains 14 residues. Germline CDR1 reads SGHTA; CDR2 reads FQGNSA.

This chain uses TRBV11-2 with TRBJ2-7, with D unclear. Germline CDR1 is SGHAT and CDR2 is FQNNGV. The V end was cut by 1 base, the J end by 3 bases, with 10 bases between. The CDR3 spans 14 residues. CDR3 bases: TGTGCCAGCAGCTTAGGTGGGCAGTTCTACGAGCAGTACTTC. Protein: CASSLGGQFYEQYF.

In the case of this clone: This sample includes further DNA sequences coding for the same CDR3. This chain connects TRBV7-9 to TRBJ1-2, with 8 positions matching TRBD1. Germline-derived CDR1 and CDR2 are SEHNR and FQNEAQ (reference sequence). CDR3 size: 14 residues. The ends lost 2 bases at V and 2 bases at J; junction bases unmatched: 1. CDR3 in amino acids: CASSLPGGNYGYTF. CDR3 in DNA: TGTGCCAGCAGCTTACCAGGGGGCAACTATGGCTACACCTTC.